This T cell receptor beta chain derives from a study of identical twins. TCRdb reanalysed the 5' RACE reads using MiXCR and keeps one entry per CDR3 protein. Here the sample spans under 500,000 distinct CDR3 sequences, roughly an eighth being singletons. The CDR3 has 14 amino acids. Germline V lookup: CDR1 MNHEY, CDR2 SVGAGI. V lost 2 bases, J lost 6 bases, and 10 bases lay in between. The sample was also linked to a second study, of yellow fever vaccine responses in identical twins.

Sequenced input: CD4+ T cells sorted from blood. This rearrangement joins TRBV6-5 to TRBJ2-2; D perhaps matches TRBD1 (5 bases). The TCR was taken from a woman in her late teens or twenties in good health. The CDR3 bases are TGTGCCAGCAGTTACGGGGCAGTAGCCGGGGAGCTGTTTTTT. It encodes CASSYGAVAGELFF.